These T cell receptor beta chains were read from a single sample in a study of blood T cell repertoires in COVID-19. The method was immunoSEQ multiplex PCR; TCRdb's version includes in-frame clones alone and lacks a portion of them. Of 150,000 to 200,000 clones listed, over 75% are singletons. The sample consisted of peripheral blood. These receptors originate from a woman aged 70-85 years with acute or convalescent COVID-19. The CDR3 runs from the conserved cysteine through the conserved F or W. The order of the fields is V gene, J gene, clone size, D gene, CDR3 DNA, CDR3 protein. The D gene is left open where the match is weak. Only some rows state a clone size, as once, few, many or a class for expanded clones.

V: TRBV30
J: TRBJ2-1
size: NA
D: NA
DNA: TGTGCCTGGAGTTCATTTCGGGACCATAGGGAGGATGAGCAGTTCTTC
CDR3: CAWSSFRDHREDEQFF

V: TRBV27
J: TRBJ2-7
size: NA
D: TRBD2
DNA: TGTGCCAGCAGCCCCCGGCTAGCGGGATCCTACGAGCAGTACTTC
CDR3: CASSPRLAGSYEQYF

V: TRBV2
J: TRBJ1-6
size: NA
D: TRBD1
DNA: TGTGCCAGCACGGGACAGGCGAAAACACCCCTCCACTTT
CDR3: CASTGQAKTPLHF

V: TRBV7-7
J: TRBJ2-5
size: NA
D: TRBD2
DNA: TGTGCCAGCAGCTCGGGACTAGCGGGAGTTGAGACCCAGTACTTC
CDR3: CASSSGLAGVETQYF

V: TRBV5-1
J: TRBJ2-1
size: few
D: TRBD1
DNA: TGCGCCAGCAGCTTGCAAGTGGGGACAGGTTACAATGAGCAGTTCTTC
CDR3: CASSLQVGTGYNEQFF

V: TRBV11-1
J: TRBJ2-5
size: once
D: NA
DNA: TGTGCCAGCAGCTTTTCTCGCAGGGTGGCGCTTGAGACCCAGTACTTC
CDR3: CASSFSRRVALETQYF

V: TRBV6-2/TRBV6-3
J: TRBJ2-2
size: many
D: NA
DNA: TGTGCCAGCAGTTTAGTGCGGGAGCTGTTTTTT
CDR3: CASSLVRELFF

V: TRBV5-1
J: TRBJ1-2
size: NA
D: TRBD1
DNA: TGCGCCAGCGTTCCCGAGGGGGCGACTAACTATGGCTACACCTTC
CDR3: CASVPEGATNYGYTF

V: TRBV5-4
J: TRBJ2-7
size: few
D: TRBD1
DNA: TGTGCCAGCAGCTTAGAGACAGGGGGGAAGCTCGACGAGCAGTACTTC
CDR3: CASSLETGGKLDEQYF

V: TRBV24-1
J: TRBJ2-1
size: NA
D: NA
DNA: TGTGCCACCAGTACTACAGGGTTTGGCTACAATGAGCAGTTCTTC
CDR3: CATSTTGFGYNEQFF

V: TRBV6-5
J: TRBJ1-6
size: NA
D: NA
DNA: TGTGCCAGCAGACGGGAGCGCAATTCACCCCTCCACTTT
CDR3: CASRRERNSPLHF

V: TRBV2
J: TRBJ1-1
size: NA
D: NA
DNA: TGTGCCAGCAGGTTGGGGGCAAGCACTGAAGCTTTCTTT
CDR3: CASRLGASTEAFF

V: TRBV5-1
J: TRBJ2-3
size: NA
D: TRBD2
DNA: TGCGCCAGCAGCTCCGGCGCGGGAGGGAGCACAGATACGCAGTATTTT
CDR3: CASSSGAGGSTDTQYF

V: TRBV28
J: TRBJ1-6
size: few
D: TRBD1
DNA: TGTGCCAGCAGCCGCGGGACAGGGGGTACTATGAATTCACCCCTCCACTTT
CDR3: CASSRGTGGTMNSPLHF

V: TRBV7-2
J: TRBJ2-5
size: few
D: NA
DNA: TGTGCCAGCAGCTTAGTAGGGGGTGGAGAGACCCAGTACTTC
CDR3: CASSLVGGGETQYF

V: TRBV29-1
J: TRBJ2-2
size: NA
D: TRBD1
DNA: TGCAGCTCTTCAACCGGGACAGGGAACACCGGGGAGCTGTTTTTT
CDR3: CSSSTGTGNTGELFF

V: TRBV15
J: TRBJ2-1
size: NA
D: TRBD1
DNA: TGTGCCACCAGCAGCACCGGGACAGGGGGCATCTATGAGCAGTTCTTC
CDR3: CATSSTGTGGIYEQFF

V: TRBV7-9
J: TRBJ1-6
size: NA
D: TRBD1
DNA: TGTGCCAGCAGCTTCACAACAGGGGGATCTTCACCCCTCCACTTT
CDR3: CASSFTTGGSSPLHF

V: TRBV6-4
J: TRBJ2-7
size: NA
D: NA
DNA: TGTGCCAGCAGACCCCCCGGACTCCCGGTTCCCTACGAGCAGTACTTC
CDR3: CASRPPGLPVPYEQYF

V: TRBV6-6
J: TRBJ2-7
size: NA
D: NA
DNA: TGTGCCAGCAGTTACTCTTCGTGGGGCCCAAACTACGAGCAGTACTTC
CDR3: CASSYSSWGPNYEQYF

V: TRBV10-2
J: TRBJ1-2
size: NA
D: NA
DNA: TGCGCCAGCAGTGAGTCGATAGGAGTTAACTATGGCTACACCTTC
CDR3: CASSESIGVNYGYTF

V: TRBV27
J: TRBJ2-7
size: few
D: NA
DNA: TGTGCCTCCTCCGAGGGTTTTTCCTACGAGCAGTACTTC
CDR3: CASSEGFSYEQYF

V: TRBV9
J: TRBJ2-7
size: NA
D: TRBD1
DNA: TGTGCCAGCAGCGAGGGGGCTTCACCCGCCTACGAGCAGTACTTC
CDR3: CASSEGASPAYEQYF

V: TRBV3-1/TRBV3-2
J: TRBJ2-5
size: NA
D: NA
DNA: TGTGCCAGCACCCAATCACCGGGGAGCGAGAGTGGGACCCAGTACTTC
CDR3: CASTQSPGSESGTQYF

V: TRBV29-1
J: TRBJ1-1
size: NA
D: NA
DNA: TGCAGCGTTGAAGACGGGGGGGACGACGCTTTCTTT
CDR3: CSVEDGGDDAFF

V: TRBV6-2/TRBV6-3
J: TRBJ2-7
size: NA
D: TRBD1
DNA: TGTGCCAGCAGTTACCCGCCAGGCACAGGGGCATGGCAGTACTTC
CDR3: CASSYPPGTGAWQYF

V: TRBV3-1/TRBV3-2
J: TRBJ1-1
size: NA
D: NA
DNA: TGTGCCAGCAGCCGACCCCGCATAGGGGCGAACACTGAAGCTTTCTTT
CDR3: CASSRPRIGANTEAFF

V: TRBV2
J: TRBJ2-1
size: NA
D: TRBD2
DNA: TGTGCCAGCAGTTCACCCCCTTCTAGCGGGATGAGGACCGGGGAGCAGTTCTTC
CDR3: CASSSPPSSGMRTGEQFF

V: TRBV2
J: TRBJ2-7
size: NA
D: TRBD2
DNA: TGTGCCAGCAGTGTAACTAGCGGGAGCGCCCCCGAGCAGTACTTC
CDR3: CASSVTSGSAPEQYF

V: TRBV5-1
J: TRBJ2-7
size: NA
D: TRBD1
DNA: TGCGCCAGCAGCGTGGGACAGGGTCACGACGAGCAGTACTTC
CDR3: CASSVGQGHDEQYF

V: TRBV10-3
J: TRBJ1-2
size: few
D: NA
DNA: TGTGCCATCAGTGCGGGGGGCGCGGACTATGGCTACACCTTC
CDR3: CAISAGGADYGYTF

V: TRBV7-2
J: TRBJ1-5
size: NA
D: TRBD1
DNA: TGTGCCAGCAGCTTTGACGGACAGGGAGGGAGTCAGCCCCAGCATTTT
CDR3: CASSFDGQGGSQPQHF

V: TRBV18
J: TRBJ1-2
size: NA
D: TRBD1
DNA: TGTGCCAGCTCACCAAACATCGACAGGGGGCATGGCTACACCTTC
CDR3: CASSPNIDRGHGYTF

V: TRBV3-1/TRBV3-2
J: TRBJ1-5
size: many
D: NA
DNA: TGTGCCAGCAGCCAACGGAGCAATCAGCCCCAGCATTTT
CDR3: CASSQRSNQPQHF

V: TRBV30
J: TRBJ1-3
size: NA
D: NA
DNA: TGTGCCTGGGGAGGACTCTCTGGAAACACCATATATTTT
CDR3: CAWGGLSGNTIYF

V: TRBV10-2
J: TRBJ2-7
size: NA
D: NA
DNA: TGCGCCAGCAGTGACCCTAGCGTTTACGAGCAGTACTTC
CDR3: CASSDPSVYEQYF

V: TRBV6-5
J: TRBJ1-4
size: NA
D: TRBD1
DNA: TGTGCCAGCAGCCCAAGGACAGGGATTAATGAAAAACTGTTTTTT
CDR3: CASSPRTGINEKLFF

V: TRBV29-1
J: TRBJ2-5
size: few
D: NA
DNA: TGCAGCGCCAAGGGACACCTGTATTTGGAGACCCAGTACTTC
CDR3: CSAKGHLYLETQYF

V: TRBV5-1
J: TRBJ2-3
size: NA
D: TRBD2
DNA: TGCGCCAGCAGCTCGATACCCGGGACTAGCGGGATCTCAGATACGCAGTATTTT
CDR3: CASSSIPGTSGISDTQYF

V: TRBV5-4
J: TRBJ2-1
size: few
D: TRBD2
DNA: TGTGCCAGCAGCTTAAAGATAGCGGGAATGAATGAGCAGTTCTTC
CDR3: CASSLKIAGMNEQFF

V: TRBV6-5
J: TRBJ1-5
size: NA
D: TRBD1
DNA: TGTGCCAGCAGTAGAACACAGGGGGCCCAGCAGCCCCAGCATTTT
CDR3: CASSRTQGAQQPQHF

V: TRBV5-5
J: TRBJ2-2
size: NA
D: NA
DNA: TGTGCCAGCAGCTGGGGACAAGACACCGGGGAGCTGTTTTTT
CDR3: CASSWGQDTGELFF

V: TRBV7-8
J: TRBJ2-7
size: NA
D: TRBD2
DNA: TGTGCCAGCAGCTTAGCGCCGACTAGCGGGAGTTACGAGCAGTACTTC
CDR3: CASSLAPTSGSYEQYF

V: TRBV19
J: TRBJ2-7
size: NA
D: NA
DNA: TGTGCCAGTAGTTTCCGTCAGGGCAATTACGAGCAGTACTTC
CDR3: CASSFRQGNYEQYF

V: TRBV6-1
J: TRBJ1-1
size: NA
D: NA
DNA: TGTGCCAGCAGTGAACACTCGATGGCTGAAGCTTTCTTT
CDR3: CASSEHSMAEAFF

V: TRBV27
J: TRBJ2-7
size: few
D: TRBD1
DNA: TGTGCCAGCAGTGCCTCCGGGACAGGTCTCTTCTACGAGCAGTACTTC
CDR3: CASSASGTGLFYEQYF

V: TRBV3-1/TRBV3-2
J: TRBJ2-7
size: NA
D: TRBD2
DNA: TGTGCCAGCAGCCAACTAGTTCTAGCGGGAAAGGCCGAGCAGTACTTC
CDR3: CASSQLVLAGKAEQYF

V: TRBV2
J: TRBJ2-1
size: NA
D: NA
DNA: TGTGCCAGCAGTGGCCTACAGGGTTATGAGCAGTTCTTC
CDR3: CASSGLQGYEQFF

V: TRBV7-9
J: TRBJ2-1
size: NA
D: NA
DNA: TGTGCCAGCAGCCACGAAGAGAAGGCGAGGAAGTTCTTC
CDR3: CASSHEEKARKFF

V: TRBV7-9
J: TRBJ1-2
size: NA
D: NA
DNA: TGTGCCAGCAGCTCCGGATCCGACAGTGGTGGCTACACCTTC
CDR3: CASSSGSDSGGYTF

V: TRBV7-9
J: TRBJ2-6
size: once
D: TRBD1
DNA: TGTGCCAGCAGCACGTTTACAGGGGGCGGTGGGGCCAACGTCCTGACTTTC
CDR3: CASSTFTGGGGANVLTF

V: TRBV6-1
J: TRBJ2-7
size: NA
D: NA
DNA: TGTGCCAGCAGTGAAACTTGGTACGAGCAGTACTTC
CDR3: CASSETWYEQYF

V: TRBV9
J: TRBJ2-3
size: NA
D: TRBD2
DNA: TGTGCCAGCAGCCCGTTAGCGGGACTTGGAACAGATACGCAGTATTTT
CDR3: CASSPLAGLGTDTQYF

V: TRBV6-2/TRBV6-3
J: TRBJ2-7
size: once
D: TRBD2
DNA: TGTGCCAGCAGTTACTCCTCTAGCGGCGCCTACGAGCAGTACTTC
CDR3: CASSYSSSGAYEQYF

V: TRBV30
J: TRBJ1-1
size: NA
D: NA
DNA: TGTGCCTGGAGTGTGGACATGAACACTGAAGCTTTCTTT
CDR3: CAWSVDMNTEAFF

V: TRBV5-1
J: TRBJ2-1
size: NA
D: TRBD2
DNA: TGCGCCAGCAGCCCTTACGGCGGGAGTGATGAGCAGTTCTTC
CDR3: CASSPYGGSDEQFF

V: TRBV18
J: TRBJ2-1
size: NA
D: NA
DNA: TGTGCCAGCTCACCATGGGGGAGGCCCGGCAATGAGCAGTTCTTC
CDR3: CASSPWGRPGNEQFF